One and the same sample provided the 19 T cell receptor beta chains below, sequenced in a study of cytomegalovirus exposure and HLA in healthy donors. TCRdb's copy holds only in-frame clones and misses some; the assay was immunoSEQ multiplex PCR. The data show 100,000 to 150,000 clones, around nine tenths seen once. What was sequenced was PBMCs. Receptor source: a woman aged 18-29 years in good health and CMV-seronegative.

The chain uses TRBV13 and TRBJ1-3; the match to TRBD1 covers 7 bases. The CDR3 is 18 amino acids. V shed 0 bases, J shed 1 base, and the junction held 9 bases outside the gene matches. Looked up from germline, CDR1 is PRHDT and CDR2 is FYEKMQ (reference sequence). The CDR3 DNA follows: TGTGCCAGCAGCTTAGGAAGGGGGCTAGGGAGGTCTGGAAACACCATATATTTT. Amino acids: CASSLGRGLGRSGNTIYF.

This chain links TRBV11-2 with TRBJ2-2, with 9 bases identical to TRBD1. V lost 1 base to trimming and J lost 0 bases; unmatched junction nucleotides: 9. CDR3 size: 19 residues. Germline values: CDR1 SGHAT, CDR2 FQNNGV. CDR3 sequence: CASSLGLGQGNSNTGELFF. The DNA for the CDR3 is TGTGCCAGCAGCTTAGGTTTGGGACAGGGAAATTCGAACACCGGGGAGCTGTTTTTT.

This clone was detected only a few times. The rearrangement links TRBV6-1 to TRBJ2-2, with D possibly being TRBD1 (6 bases). The CDR3 extends over 14 amino acids. V lost 7 bases and J lost 5, with 14 bases in between. CDR1 is MNHNS and CDR2 is SASEGT in the germline V gene. For the CDR3, the DNA is TGTGCCAGCAAGAACAGGGAAGGGACCGGGGAGCTGTTTTTT. Translated: CASKNREGTGELFF.

This sequence joins TRBV4-2 and TRBJ2-1; D perhaps matches TRBD1 (6 bases). The CDR3 covers 14 residues. Trimming took 3 bases from V and 6 from J, leaving 12 bases between them. In germline, CDR1 is LGHNA, CDR2 YNFKEQ. The CDR3 DNA reads as TGTGCCAGCAGCCAGACAGCCAGGGGCAATGAGCAGTTCTTC. Residues: CASSQTARGNEQFF.

The CDR3 DNA is TGTGCCAGCAGCCACCCCACTACGGGGGAGCAGTACTTC. Its translation: CASSHPTTGEQYF. The chain recombines TRBV4-2 with TRBJ2-7; tentative D call: TRBD2 (5 bases). Trimming removed 3 bases at V and 7 bases at J, with 13 bases between. This CDR3 has 13 residues. CDR1 and CDR2 (germline): LGHNA, YNFKEQ.

The CDR3 DNA follows: TGTGCCAGCAGCTTACTTCTCGACGAGCAGTACTTC. This sequence encodes CASSLLLDEQYF. The chain uses TRBV11-3 and TRBJ2-7; D gene unclear. Germline V CDR1 and CDR2: SGHNT, YENEEA. V shed 2 bases and J shed 5 bases, with 7 bases lying between them. The CDR3 is 12 amino acids.

The rearrangement joins TRBV20-1 to TRBJ1-2; a possible D gene is TRBD1 (5 bases). Looked up from germline, CDR1 is DFQATT and CDR2 is SNEGSKA (reference sequence). The CDR3 is 9 amino acids. Trimming cost V 6 bases and J 8 bases, with 7 bases left between them. CDR3 in amino acids: CSAGGGYTF. In nucleotides, the CDR3 is TGCAGTGCCGGGGGGGGCTACACCTTC.

The rearrangement uses TRBV29-1 and TRBJ2-7; maybe TRBD1 (6 bases). This CDR3 is 12 amino acids long. V lost 0 bases and J 5 bases, leaving 8 bases between the germline ends. Germline-derived CDR1 and CDR2 are SQVTM and ANQGSEA. CDR3 in DNA: TGCAGCGTTGAAGAAAACAGGGACGAGCAGTACTTC. Its translation: CSVEENRDEQYF.

The chain joins TRBV10-3 to TRBJ2-7, with a weak D call TRBD2 (6 bases). The CDR3 covers 14 residues. Looked up from germline, CDR1 is ENHRY and CDR2 is SYGVKD. V was clipped by 3 bases and J by 0 bases, with 9 bases between them. CDR3: CAISDTTSSYEQYF. The CDR3 nucleotides are TGTGCCATCAGTGATACGACTAGCTCCTACGAGCAGTACTTC.

This chain connects TRBV7-8 to TRBJ2-7; 8 positions match TRBD1. Trimming cost V 2 bases and J 1 base; bases outside gene matches: 4. The CDR3 is made up of 15 amino acids. Per the germline V gene, CDR1 is SGHVS and CDR2 is FQNEAQ. The CDR3 region has the DNA TGTGCCAGCAGCTTACGTTGGGACAGGTCCTACGAGCAGTACTTC. Protein product: CASSLRWDRSYEQYF. Supplemented by reference TRBV7-8 and TRBJ2-7, the full variable domain reads GAGVSQSPRYKVAKRGQDVALRCDPISGHVSLFWYQQALGQGPEFLTYFQNEAQLDKSGLPSDRFFAERPEGSVSTLKIQRTQQEDSAVYLCASSLRWDRSYEQYFGPGTRLTVT.

The chain couples TRBV5-4 to TRBJ2-7, with 7 positions matching TRBD1. J gave up 3 bases and V 3 bases, and 6 bases lay outside the gene matches. The germline V gene has CDR1 SGHNT and CDR2 YYREEE (reference sequence). The CDR3 spans 14 residues. The CDR3 loop reads CASSWGQLNYEQYF. In DNA, the CDR3 is TGTGCCAGCAGCTGGGGACAGCTTAACTACGAGCAGTACTTC. Full variable domain (remainder filled in from reference TRBV5-4 and TRBJ2-7): ETGVTQSPTHLIKTRGQQVTLRCSSQSGHNTVSWYQQALGQGPQFIFQYYREEENGRGNFPPRFSGLQFPNYSSELNVNALELDDSALYLCASSWGQLNYEQYFGPGTRLTVT.

This chain connects TRBV19 to TRBJ1-1; 7 bases are shared with TRBD1. Germline trimming cut 5 bases from V and 6 bases from J; bases unmatched to any gene: 9. Germline lookup yields CDR1 LNHDA and CDR2 SQIVND (reference sequence). This CDR3 contains 14 residues. Written as DNA, the CDR3 is TGTGCCAGTAGTTCACGAGGGGGCAGCGCTGAAGCTTTCTTT. It is translated as CASSSRGGSAEAFF.

The V call is TRBV28, the J call TRBJ2-7; D unresolved. The CDR3 spans 14 residues. Germline CDR1 is MDHEN and CDR2 is SYDVKM. The ends were cut back, 1 base at V and 3 bases at J, with 10 bases in the middle. The CDR3 DNA sequence: TGTGCCAGCAGTTTATTCCAGGCCGACTACGAGCAGTACTTC. Its translation: CASSLFQADYEQYF.

This rearrangement joins TRBV11-2 to TRBJ1-1; D might be TRBD1 (5 bases). Trimming stripped 1 base from V and 1 base from J, with 19 bases between. The CDR3 loop spans 18 amino acids. Germline-derived CDR1 and CDR2 are SGHAT and FQNNGV. As DNA, the CDR3 is TGTGCCAGCAGCTTAGGTTCATCTAAGGGGCCGTGGAACACTGAAGCTTTCTTT. As protein: CASSLGSSKGPWNTEAFF.

A single count supports this clone. This sequence joins TRBV29-1 and TRBJ2-7; 11 nucleotides line up with TRBD2. After removal of 7 bases from V and 1 base from J, the junction contained 6 bases not matched to a gene. The CDR3 length is 14 residues. Germline CDR1 reads SQVTM; CDR2 reads ANQGSEA. CDR3 residues: CSALLAGESYEQYF. The CDR3 DNA reads TGCAGCGCATTACTAGCGGGAGAGTCCTACGAGCAGTACTTC.

The gene calls are TRBV11-2 and TRBJ2-7; 9 bases align to TRBD1. The CDR3 consists of 13 residues. Germline CDR1 SGHAT, CDR2 FQNNGV. The V segment lost 5 bases and the J segment 5 bases; nucleotides outside the gene matches: 4. The CDR3 here is CASSRGTGNEQYF. The CDR3 DNA follows: TGTGCCAGCAGCCGGGGGACAGGGAACGAGCAGTACTTC.

The rearrangement joins TRBV2 to TRBJ2-3, with D perhaps matching TRBD2 (5 bases). Germline CDR1 reads SNHLY; CDR2 reads FYNNEI. V was trimmed by 6 bases and J by 0 bases, leaving 7 bases between them. There are 13 residues in the CDR3. The CDR3 sequence is CASRRGSTDTQYF. The CDR3 DNA reads TGTGCCAGCAGAAGAGGGAGCACAGATACGCAGTATTTT.

This chain connects TRBV15 to TRBJ1-2, with D hard to call. The CDR3 loop spans 13 amino acids. Deletions cut 1 base from V and 2 bases from J, with 5 bases between. Germline values: CDR1 LNHNV, CDR2 YYDKDF (reference sequence). In DNA form, the CDR3 reads TGTGCCACCAGCAGAGGAGGCAACTATGGCTACACCTTC. It codes for CATSRGGNYGYTF.

V and J are TRBV5-5 and TRBJ2-1; TRBD2 agrees at 8 bases. Germline V gene data show CDR1 as SGHKS and CDR2 as YYEKEE (reference sequence). J was trimmed by 4 bases and V by 1 base; bases with no gene match: 7. The CDR3 spans 16 residues. CDR3 DNA sequence: TGTGCCAGCAGCTTGCCTAGGAGCGGGAGTTACAATGAGCAGTTCTTC. Translation gives CASSLPRSGSYNEQFF.